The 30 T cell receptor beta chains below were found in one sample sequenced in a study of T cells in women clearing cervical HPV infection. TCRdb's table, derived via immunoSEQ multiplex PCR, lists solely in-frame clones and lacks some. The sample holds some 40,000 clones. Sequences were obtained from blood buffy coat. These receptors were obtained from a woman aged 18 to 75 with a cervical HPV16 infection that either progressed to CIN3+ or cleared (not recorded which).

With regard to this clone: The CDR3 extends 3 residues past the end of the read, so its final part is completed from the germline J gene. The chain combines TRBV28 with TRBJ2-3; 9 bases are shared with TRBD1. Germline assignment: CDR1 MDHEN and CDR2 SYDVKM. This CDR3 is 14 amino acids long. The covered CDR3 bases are TGTGCCAGCAGTCCAGACAGGGGGTTTGAGACG. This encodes CASSPDRGFET. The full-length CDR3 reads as CASSPDRGFETQYF. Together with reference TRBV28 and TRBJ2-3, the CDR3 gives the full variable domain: DVKVTQSSRYLVKRTGEKVFLECVQDMDHENMFWYRQDPGLGLRLIYFSYDVKMKEKGDIPEGYSVSREKKERFSLILESASTNQTSMYLCASSPDRGFETQYFGPGTRLTVL.

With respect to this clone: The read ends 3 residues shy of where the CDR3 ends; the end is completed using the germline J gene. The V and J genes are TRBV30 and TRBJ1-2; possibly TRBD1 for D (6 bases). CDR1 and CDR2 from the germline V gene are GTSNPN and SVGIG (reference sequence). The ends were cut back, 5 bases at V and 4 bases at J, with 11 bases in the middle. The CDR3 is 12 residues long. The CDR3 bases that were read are TGTGCCTGGGTGGGACAAATCTATGGC. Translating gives CAWVGQIYG. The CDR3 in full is CAWVGQIYGYTF.

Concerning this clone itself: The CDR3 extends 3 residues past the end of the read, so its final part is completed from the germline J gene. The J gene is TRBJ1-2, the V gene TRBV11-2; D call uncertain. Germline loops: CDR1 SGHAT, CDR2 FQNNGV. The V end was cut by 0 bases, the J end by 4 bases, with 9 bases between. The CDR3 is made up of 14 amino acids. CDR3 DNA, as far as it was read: TGTGCCAGCAGCTTAGAGCCAACTCCCTATGGC. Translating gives CASSLEPTPYG. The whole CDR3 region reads CASSLEPTPYGYTF.

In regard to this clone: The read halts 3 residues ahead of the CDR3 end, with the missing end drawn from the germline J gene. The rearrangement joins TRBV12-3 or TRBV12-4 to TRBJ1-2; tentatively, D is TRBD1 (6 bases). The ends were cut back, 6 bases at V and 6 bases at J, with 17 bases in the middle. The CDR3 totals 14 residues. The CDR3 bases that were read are TGTGCCAGCAGCCGGTTCAGGGGTCTCCATGGC. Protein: CASSRFRGLHG. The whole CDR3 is CASSRFRGLHGYTF.

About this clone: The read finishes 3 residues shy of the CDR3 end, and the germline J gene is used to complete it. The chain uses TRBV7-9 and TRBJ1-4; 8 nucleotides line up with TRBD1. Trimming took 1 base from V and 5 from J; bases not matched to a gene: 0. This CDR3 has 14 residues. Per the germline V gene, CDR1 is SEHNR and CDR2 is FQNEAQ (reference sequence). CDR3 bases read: TGTGCCAGCAGCTTAGGGACAGGGAATGAAAAA. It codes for CASSLGTGNEK. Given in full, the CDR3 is CASSLGTGNEKLFF. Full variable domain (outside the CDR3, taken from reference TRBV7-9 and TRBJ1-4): DTGVSQNPRHKITKRGQNVTFRCDPISEHNRLYWYRQTLGQGPEFLTYFQNEAQLEKSRLLSDRFSAERPKGSFSTLEIQRTEQGDSAMYLCASSLGTGNEKLFFGSGTQLSVL.

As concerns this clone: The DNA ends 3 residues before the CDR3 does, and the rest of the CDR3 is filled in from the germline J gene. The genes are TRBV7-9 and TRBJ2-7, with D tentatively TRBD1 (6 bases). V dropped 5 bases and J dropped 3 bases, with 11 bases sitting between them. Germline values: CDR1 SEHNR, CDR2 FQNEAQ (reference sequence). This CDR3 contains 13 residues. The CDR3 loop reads CASSANRVYEQYF. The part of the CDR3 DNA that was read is TGTGCCAGCAGCGCCAACAGGGTCTACGAG.

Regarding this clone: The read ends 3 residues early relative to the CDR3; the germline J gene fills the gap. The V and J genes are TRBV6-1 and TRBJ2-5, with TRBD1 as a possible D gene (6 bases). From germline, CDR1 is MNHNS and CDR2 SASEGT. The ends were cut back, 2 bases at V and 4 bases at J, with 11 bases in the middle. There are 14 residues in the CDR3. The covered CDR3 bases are TGTGCCAGCAGTGAAACCGGCAGGGGAGAGACC. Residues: CASSETGRGET. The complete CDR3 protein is CASSETGRGETQYF.

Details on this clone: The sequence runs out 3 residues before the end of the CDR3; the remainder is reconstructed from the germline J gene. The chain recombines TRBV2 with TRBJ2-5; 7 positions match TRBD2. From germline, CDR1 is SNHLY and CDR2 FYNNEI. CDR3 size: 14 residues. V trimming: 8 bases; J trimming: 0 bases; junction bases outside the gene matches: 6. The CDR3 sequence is CASQISGYQETQYF. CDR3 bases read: TGTGCCAGCCAAATTAGCGGGTACCAAGAGACC.

The CDR3 bases that were read are TGCGCCAGCAGCTGGGACAGGGGCGACACTGAA. Its translation: CASSWDRGDTE. Given in full, the CDR3 is CASSWDRGDTEAFF. V usage is TRBV5-1 and J usage is TRBJ1-1; TRBD1 agrees at 10 bases. The read falls 3 residues short of the CDR3 end, and the missing part is taken from the germline J gene. Trimming removed 3 bases from V and 3 bases from J; junction bases left unmatched: 2. The length of the CDR3 is 14 residues. Germline V gene data show CDR1 as SGHRS and CDR2 as YFSETQ.

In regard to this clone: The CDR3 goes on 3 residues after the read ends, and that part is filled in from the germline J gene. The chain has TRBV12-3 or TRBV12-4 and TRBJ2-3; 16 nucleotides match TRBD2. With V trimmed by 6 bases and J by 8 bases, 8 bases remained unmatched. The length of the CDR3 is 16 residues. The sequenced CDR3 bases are TGTGCCAGCAGCCTGGGACTAGCGGGGGGGCTCGCTACG. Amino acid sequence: CASSLGLAGGLAT. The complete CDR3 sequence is CASSLGLAGGLATQYF.

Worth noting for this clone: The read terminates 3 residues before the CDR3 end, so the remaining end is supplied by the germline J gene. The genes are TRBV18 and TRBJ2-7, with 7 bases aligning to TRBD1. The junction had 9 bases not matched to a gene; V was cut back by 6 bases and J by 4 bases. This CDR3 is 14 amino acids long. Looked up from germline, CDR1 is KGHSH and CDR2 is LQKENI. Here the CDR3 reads CASSPISGGYEQYF. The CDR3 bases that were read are TGTGCCAGCTCGCCGATTTCAGGGGGATACGAG.

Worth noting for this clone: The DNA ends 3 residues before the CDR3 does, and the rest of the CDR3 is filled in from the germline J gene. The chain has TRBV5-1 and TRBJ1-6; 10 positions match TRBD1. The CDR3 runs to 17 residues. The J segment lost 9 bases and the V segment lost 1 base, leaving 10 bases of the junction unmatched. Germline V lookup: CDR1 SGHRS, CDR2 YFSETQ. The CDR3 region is CASSLRPGQGIPSPLHF. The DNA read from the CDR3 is TGCGCCAGCAGCTTGAGGCCGGGACAGGGGATTCCTTCACCC.

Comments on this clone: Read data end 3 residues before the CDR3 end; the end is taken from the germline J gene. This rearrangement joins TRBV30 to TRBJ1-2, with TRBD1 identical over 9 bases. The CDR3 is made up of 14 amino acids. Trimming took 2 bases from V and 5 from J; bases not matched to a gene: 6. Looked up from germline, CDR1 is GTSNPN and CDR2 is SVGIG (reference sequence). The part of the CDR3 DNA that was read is TGTGCCTGGAGTCCGGACAGGGGTACTTATGGC. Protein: CAWSPDRGTYG. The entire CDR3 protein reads CAWSPDRGTYGYTF.

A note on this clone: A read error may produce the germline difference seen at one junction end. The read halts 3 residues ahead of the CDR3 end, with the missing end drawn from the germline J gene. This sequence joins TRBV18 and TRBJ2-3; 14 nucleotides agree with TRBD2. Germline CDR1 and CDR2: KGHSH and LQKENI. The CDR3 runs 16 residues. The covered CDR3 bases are TGTGCCGGCTCACCGACTAGCGGGGGGGCAACAGATACG. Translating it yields CAGSPTSGGATDT. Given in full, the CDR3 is CAGSPTSGGATDTQYF.

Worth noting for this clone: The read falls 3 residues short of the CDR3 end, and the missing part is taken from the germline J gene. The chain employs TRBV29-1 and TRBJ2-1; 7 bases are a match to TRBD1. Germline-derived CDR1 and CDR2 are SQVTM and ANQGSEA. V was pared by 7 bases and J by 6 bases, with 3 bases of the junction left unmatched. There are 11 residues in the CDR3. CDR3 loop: CSGDRANEQFF. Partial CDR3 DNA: TGCAGCGGAGACAGGGCCAATGAG.

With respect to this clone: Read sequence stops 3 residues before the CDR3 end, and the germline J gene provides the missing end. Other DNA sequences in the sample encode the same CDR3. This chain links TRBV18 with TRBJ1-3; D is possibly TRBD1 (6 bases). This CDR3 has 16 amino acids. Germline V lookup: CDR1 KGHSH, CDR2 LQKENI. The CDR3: CASSLSTGKSGSTIYF. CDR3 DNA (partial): TGTGCCAGCTCACTCTCGACAGGCAAGAGTGGGAGCACG.

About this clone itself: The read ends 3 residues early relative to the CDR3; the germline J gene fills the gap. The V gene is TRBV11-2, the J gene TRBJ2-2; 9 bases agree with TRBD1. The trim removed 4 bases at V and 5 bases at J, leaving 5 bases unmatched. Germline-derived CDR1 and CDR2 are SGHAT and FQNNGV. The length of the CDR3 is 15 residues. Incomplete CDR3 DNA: TGTGCCAGCAGCTCCGGGACAGGGATAACCGGGGAG. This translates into CASSSGTGITGE. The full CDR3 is CASSSGTGITGELFF.

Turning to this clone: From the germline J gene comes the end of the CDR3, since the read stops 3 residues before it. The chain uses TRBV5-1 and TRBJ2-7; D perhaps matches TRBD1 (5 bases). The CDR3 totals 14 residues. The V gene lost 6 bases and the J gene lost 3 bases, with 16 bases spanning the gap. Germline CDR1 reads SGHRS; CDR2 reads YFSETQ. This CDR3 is CASNNRGSLYEQYF. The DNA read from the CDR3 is TGCGCCAGCAATAATAGGGGTAGCCTCTACGAG.

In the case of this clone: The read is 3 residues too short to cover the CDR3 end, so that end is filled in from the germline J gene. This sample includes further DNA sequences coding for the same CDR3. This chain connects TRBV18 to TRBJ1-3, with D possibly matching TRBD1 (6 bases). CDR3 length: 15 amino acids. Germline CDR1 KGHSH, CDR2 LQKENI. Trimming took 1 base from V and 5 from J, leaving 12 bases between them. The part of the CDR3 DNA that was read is TGTGCCAGCTCACCACAGAAGGGACACCGAAACACC. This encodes CASSPQKGHRNT. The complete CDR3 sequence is CASSPQKGHRNTIYF.

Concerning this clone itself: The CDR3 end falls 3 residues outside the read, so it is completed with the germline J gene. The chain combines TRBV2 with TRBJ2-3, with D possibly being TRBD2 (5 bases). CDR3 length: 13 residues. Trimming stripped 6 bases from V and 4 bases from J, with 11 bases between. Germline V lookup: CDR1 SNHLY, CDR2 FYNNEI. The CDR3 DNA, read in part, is TGTGCCAGCAGAGCAAGCGGCGCAGATACG. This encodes CASRASGADT. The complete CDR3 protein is CASRASGADTQYF.

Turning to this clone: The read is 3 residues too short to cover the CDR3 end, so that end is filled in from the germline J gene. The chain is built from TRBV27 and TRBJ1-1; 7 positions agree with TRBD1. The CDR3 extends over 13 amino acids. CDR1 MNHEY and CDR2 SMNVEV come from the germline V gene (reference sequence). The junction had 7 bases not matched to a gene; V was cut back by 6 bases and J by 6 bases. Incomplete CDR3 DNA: TGTGCCAGCAGACAGGGGCCACGGGCTGAA. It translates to CASRQGPRAE. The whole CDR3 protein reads CASRQGPRAEAFF.

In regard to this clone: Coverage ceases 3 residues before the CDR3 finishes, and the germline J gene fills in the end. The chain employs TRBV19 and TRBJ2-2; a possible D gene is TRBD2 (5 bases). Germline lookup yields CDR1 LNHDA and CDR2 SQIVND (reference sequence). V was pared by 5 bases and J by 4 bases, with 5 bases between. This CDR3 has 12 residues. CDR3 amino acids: CASSRGTGELFF. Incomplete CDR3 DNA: TGTGCCAGTAGTCGGGGCACCGGGGAG.

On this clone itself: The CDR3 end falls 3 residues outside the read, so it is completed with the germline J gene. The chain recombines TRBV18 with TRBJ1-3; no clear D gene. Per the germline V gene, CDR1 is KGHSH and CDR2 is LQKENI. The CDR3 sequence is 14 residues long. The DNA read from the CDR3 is TGTGCCAGCTCACCACAGAGGGAGTCCGGGGAG. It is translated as CASSPQRESGE. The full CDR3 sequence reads CASSPQRESGEIYF.

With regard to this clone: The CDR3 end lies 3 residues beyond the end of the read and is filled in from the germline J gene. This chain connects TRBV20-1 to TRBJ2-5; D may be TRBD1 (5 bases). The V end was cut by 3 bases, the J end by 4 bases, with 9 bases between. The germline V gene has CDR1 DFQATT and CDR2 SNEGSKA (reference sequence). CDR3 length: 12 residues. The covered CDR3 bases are TGCAGTGCTAGGTCGACAGTAGAGACC. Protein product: CSARSTVET. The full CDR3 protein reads CSARSTVETQYF.

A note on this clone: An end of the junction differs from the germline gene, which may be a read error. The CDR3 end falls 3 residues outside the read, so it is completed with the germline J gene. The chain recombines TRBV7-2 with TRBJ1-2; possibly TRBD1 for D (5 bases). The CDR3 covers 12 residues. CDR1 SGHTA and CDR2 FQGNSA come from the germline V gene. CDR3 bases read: TGTGCCAGCAACTTAGCCCCGGGGGAC. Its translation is CASNLAPGD. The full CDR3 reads CASNLAPGDYTF.

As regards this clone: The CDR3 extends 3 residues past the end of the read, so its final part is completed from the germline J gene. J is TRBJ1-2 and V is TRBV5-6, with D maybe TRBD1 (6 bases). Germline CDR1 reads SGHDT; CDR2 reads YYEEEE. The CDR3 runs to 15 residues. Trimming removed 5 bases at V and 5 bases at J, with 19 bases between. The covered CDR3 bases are TGTGCCAGCAGGGGTTGGGGGCTGAGAACTTATGGC. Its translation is CASRGWGLRTYG. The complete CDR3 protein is CASRGWGLRTYGYTF.

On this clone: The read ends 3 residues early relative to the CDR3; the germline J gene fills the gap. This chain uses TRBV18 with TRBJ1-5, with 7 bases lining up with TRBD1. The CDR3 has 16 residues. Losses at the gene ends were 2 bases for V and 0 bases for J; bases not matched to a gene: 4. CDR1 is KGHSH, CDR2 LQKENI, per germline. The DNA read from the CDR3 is TGTGCCAGCTCACCAGGGGGGACAGTTAGCAATCAGCCC. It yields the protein CASSPGGTVSNQP. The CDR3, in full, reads CASSPGGTVSNQPQHF.

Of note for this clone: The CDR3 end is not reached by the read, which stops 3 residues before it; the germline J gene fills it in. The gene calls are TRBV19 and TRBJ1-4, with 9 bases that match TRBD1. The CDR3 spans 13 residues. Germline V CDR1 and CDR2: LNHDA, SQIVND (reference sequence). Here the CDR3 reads CASSMDRGSPLFF. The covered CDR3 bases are TGTGCCAGTAGTATGGACAGGGGCTCACCA.

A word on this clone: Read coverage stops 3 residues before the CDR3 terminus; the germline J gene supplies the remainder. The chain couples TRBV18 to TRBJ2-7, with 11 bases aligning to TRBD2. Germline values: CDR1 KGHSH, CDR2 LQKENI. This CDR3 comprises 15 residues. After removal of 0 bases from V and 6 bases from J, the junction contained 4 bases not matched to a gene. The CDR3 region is CASSPPGLAVLEQYF. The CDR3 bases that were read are TGTGCCAGCTCACCACCGGGACTAGCGGTTCTCGAG.

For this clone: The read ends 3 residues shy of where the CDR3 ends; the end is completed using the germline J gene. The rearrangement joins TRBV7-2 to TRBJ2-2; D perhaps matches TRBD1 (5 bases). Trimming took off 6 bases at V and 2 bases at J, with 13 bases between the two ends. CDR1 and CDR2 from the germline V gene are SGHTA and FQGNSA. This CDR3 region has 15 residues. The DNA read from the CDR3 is TGTGCCAGCAGTTCCCCCACAGGAAACACCGGGGAG. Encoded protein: CASSSPTGNTGE. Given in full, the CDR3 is CASSSPTGNTGELFF.